Shown below are 9 T cell receptor beta chains from a single sample sequenced in a study of cytomegalovirus exposure and HLA in healthy donors. 13 Jbeta primers and 60 Vbeta primers were used for the PCR. The protocol was immunoSEQ multiplex PCR, while the TCRdb copy is restricted to in-frame clones and leaves out a portion. In the table there are some 200,000 clones, roughly 85% of which are singletons. Sequencing was carried out using PBMCs. The receptor source for this set is a woman between 18 and 29 years old in good health and CMV-seronegative.

The chain uses TRBV28 and TRBJ1-3; D not resolved. This CDR3 comprises 14 residues. Germline CDR1 reads MDHEN; CDR2 reads SYDVKM. The germline V and J ends were trimmed by 2 bases and 2 bases, with 7 bases remaining between them. CDR3 sequence: CASSLLSTGNTIYF. In DNA form, the CDR3 reads TGTGCCAGCAGTTTACTGAGTACTGGAAACACCATATATTTT.

The genes are TRBV6-6 and TRBJ2-7; possibly TRBD2 for D (6 bases). The CDR3 sequence is 15 residues long. CDR1 is MNHNY, CDR2 SVGAGI, per germline (reference sequence). V was pared by 2 bases and J by 4 bases, with 15 bases between. The CDR3 is CASSYVAEGNYEQYV. Here the CDR3 DNA reads TGTGCCAGCAGTTACGTAGCGGAGGGAAATTACGAGCAGTACGTC.

This chain connects TRBV19 to TRBJ2-4; D is possibly TRBD1 (5 bases). The CDR3 runs 14 residues. The V gene lost 6 bases and the J gene lost 7 bases, with 16 bases spanning the gap. Germline CDR1 is LNHDA and CDR2 is SQIVND (reference sequence). CDR3 amino acids: CASSRQKKGNIQYF. The CDR3 region has the DNA TGTGCCAGTAGCCGCCAGAAGAAGGGGAACATTCAGTACTTC.

As DNA, the CDR3 is TGTGCCAGCCGAACTAGCGGGAGAAGGGAGCTGTTTTTT. Translated, it gives CASRTSGRRELFF. The chain combines TRBV27 with TRBJ2-2; 11 positions match TRBD2. J lost 9 bases, V lost 8 bases, and 5 bases had no gene match. Germline V gives CDR1 MNHEY, CDR2 SMNVEV (reference sequence). This CDR3 is built from 13 residues.

The chain uses TRBV28 and TRBJ2-7; 9 positions match TRBD2. The ends lost 6 bases at V and 0 bases at J; junction bases unmatched: 6. The V gene's germline CDR1 is MDHEN and CDR2 SYDVKM. The CDR3 runs to 15 residues. The CDR3 coding sequence is TGTGCCAGCAGCTACCAACTAGCGGGCTCCTACGAGCAGTACTTC. Protein sequence: CASSYQLAGSYEQYF.

CDR3 bases: TGTGCCAGCAGCCGCGGACAGCAAGAGACCCAGTACTTC. It encodes CASSRGQQETQYF. The chain combines TRBV11-2 with TRBJ2-5; a possible D gene is TRBD1 (6 bases). Germline loops: CDR1 SGHAT, CDR2 FQNNGV. The CDR3 has 13 residues. V shed 5 bases and J shed 2 bases, with 9 bases lying between them.

The chain uses TRBV19 and TRBJ2-3; a possible D gene is TRBD1 (6 bases). Trimming took 3 bases from V and 0 from J, leaving 19 bases between them. This CDR3 is built from 18 residues. The germline V gene has CDR1 LNHDA and CDR2 SQIVND (reference sequence). CDR3 nucleotide sequence: TGTGCCAGTAGTATCTCTTTGGGACACAAAACGAGCACAGATACGCAGTATTTT. This codes for CASSISLGHKTSTDTQYF.

This sequence joins TRBV25-1 and TRBJ2-5; 12 bases fit TRBD1. Germline V gene data show CDR1 as MGHDK and CDR2 as SYGVNS. The CDR3 runs 15 residues. J was trimmed by 5 bases and V by 4 bases; bases with no gene match: 5. This chain's CDR3 is CASSGGQGAGETQYF. CDR3 DNA: TGTGCCAGCAGTGGGGGACAGGGGGCCGGGGAGACCCAGTACTTC.

This clone was observed a single time. V and J are TRBV7-8 and TRBJ2-7; D possibly corresponds to TRBD2 (5 bases). V lost 10 bases to trimming and J lost 2 bases, with 18 bases between them. Germline CDR1 SGHVS, CDR2 FQNEAQ. The CDR3 runs 14 residues. This chain's CDR3 is CATLSRGVTYEQYF. The CDR3 DNA is TGTGCCACCCTTTCCCGGGGAGTAACCTACGAGCAGTACTTC.